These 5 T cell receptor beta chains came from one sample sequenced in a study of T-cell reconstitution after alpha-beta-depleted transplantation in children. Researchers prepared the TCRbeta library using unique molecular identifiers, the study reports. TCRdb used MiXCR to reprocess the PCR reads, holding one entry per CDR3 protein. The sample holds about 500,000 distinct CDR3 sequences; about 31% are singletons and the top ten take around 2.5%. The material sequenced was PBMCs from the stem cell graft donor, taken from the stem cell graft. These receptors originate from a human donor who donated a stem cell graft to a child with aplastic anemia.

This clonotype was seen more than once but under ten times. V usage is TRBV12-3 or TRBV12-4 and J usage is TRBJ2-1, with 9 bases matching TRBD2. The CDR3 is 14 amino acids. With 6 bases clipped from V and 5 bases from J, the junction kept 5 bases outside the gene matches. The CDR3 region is CASSVTSGDNEQFF. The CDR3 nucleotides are TGTGCCAGCAGCGTGACTAGCGGTGACAATGAGCAGTTCTTC.

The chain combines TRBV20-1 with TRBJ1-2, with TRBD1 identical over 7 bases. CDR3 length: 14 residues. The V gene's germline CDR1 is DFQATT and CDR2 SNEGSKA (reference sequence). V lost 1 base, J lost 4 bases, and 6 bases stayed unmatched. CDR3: CSARASTGSYGYTF. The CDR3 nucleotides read TGCAGTGCTAGAGCTTCGACAGGGTCCTATGGCTACACCTTC.

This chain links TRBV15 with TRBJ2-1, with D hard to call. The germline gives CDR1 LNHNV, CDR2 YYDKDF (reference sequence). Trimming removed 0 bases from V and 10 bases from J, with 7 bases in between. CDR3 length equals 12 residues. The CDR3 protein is CATSRDISEQFF. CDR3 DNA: TGTGCCACCAGCAGAGATATTTCCGAGCAGTTCTTC.

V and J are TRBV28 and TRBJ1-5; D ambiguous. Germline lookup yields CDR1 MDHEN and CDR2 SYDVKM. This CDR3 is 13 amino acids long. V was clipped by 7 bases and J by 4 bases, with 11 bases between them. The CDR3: CASIRSGNQPQHF. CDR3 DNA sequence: TGTGCCAGCATTCGGTCAGGTAATCAGCCCCAGCATTTT.

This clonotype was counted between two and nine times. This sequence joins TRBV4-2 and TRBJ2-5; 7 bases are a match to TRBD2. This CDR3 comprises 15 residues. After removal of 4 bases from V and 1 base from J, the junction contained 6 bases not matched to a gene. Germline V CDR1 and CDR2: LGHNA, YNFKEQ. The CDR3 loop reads CASSPRSGTQETQYF. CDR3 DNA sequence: TGTGCCAGCAGCCCTCGGAGCGGGACCCAAGAGACCCAGTACTTC.